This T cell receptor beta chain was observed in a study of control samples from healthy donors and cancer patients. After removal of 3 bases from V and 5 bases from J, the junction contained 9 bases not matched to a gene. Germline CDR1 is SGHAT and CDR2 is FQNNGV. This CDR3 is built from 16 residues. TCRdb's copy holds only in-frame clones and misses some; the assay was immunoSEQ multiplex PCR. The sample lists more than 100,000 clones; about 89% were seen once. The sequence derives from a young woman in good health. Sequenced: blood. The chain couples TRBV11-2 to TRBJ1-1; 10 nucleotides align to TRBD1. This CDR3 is CASSFSRGQGVTEAFF. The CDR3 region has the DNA TGTGCCAGCAGCTTCAGTCGAGGACAGGGGGTAACTGAAGCTTTCTTT. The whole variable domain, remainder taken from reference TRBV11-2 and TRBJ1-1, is EAGVAQSPRYKIIEKRQSVAFWCNPISGHATLYWYQQILGQGPKLLIQFQNNGVVDDSQLPKDRFSAERLKGVDSTLKIQPAKLEDSAVYLCASSFSRGQGVTEAFFGQGTRLTVV.